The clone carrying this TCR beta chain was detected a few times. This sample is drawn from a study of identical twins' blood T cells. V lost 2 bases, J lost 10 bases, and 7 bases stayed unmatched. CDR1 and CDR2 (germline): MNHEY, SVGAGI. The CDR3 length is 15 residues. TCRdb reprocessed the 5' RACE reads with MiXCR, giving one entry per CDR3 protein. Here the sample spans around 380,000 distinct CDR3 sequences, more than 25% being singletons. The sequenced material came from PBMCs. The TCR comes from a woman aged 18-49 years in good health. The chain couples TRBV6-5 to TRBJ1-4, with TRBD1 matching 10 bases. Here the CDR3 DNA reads TGTGCCAGCAGTTACGGAGGGACAGGGGTTGTAAAACTGTTTTTT. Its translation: CASSYGGTGVVKLFF.